This T cell receptor (beta chain) was documented in a study of blood T cell repertoires in COVID-19. For the study at large: Whether acute or convalescent, the COVID-19 samples came from the United States, Italy and Spain. PBMCs, B-cell-depleted T cells, or T cells were the source of the cDNA or gDNA that made up the material.

Per the original methods: It was from reference gene primer amplification that nucleated cell counts were estimated. Libraries were prepared by immunoSEQ multiplex PCR; TCRdb keeps only in-frame clonotypes and omits some of them. V and J calls and clone size come straight from that table; D and trimming were deduced from the DNA. The table records about 290,000 clones, nearly 90% of them present only once. Followed longitudinally, the Seattle patients had been enrolled during active infection. The ends lost 3 bases at V and 5 bases at J; junction bases unmatched: 9. The germline V gene encodes CDR1 LGHNA and CDR2 YNFKEQ. The CDR3 runs 16 residues.

This chain connects TRBV4-2 to TRBJ2-5; 10 bases match TRBD2. The material sequenced was peripheral blood. The receptor's source is a woman aged 30 to 39 with COVID-19, enrolled during active disease. This CDR3 reads CASSQGSGGGRETQYF. CDR3 coding DNA: TGTGCCAGCAGCCAGGGGAGCGGGGGGGGACGGGAGACCCAGTACTTC.